This entry lists 21 T cell receptor beta chains sequenced from one sample in a study of blood T cell repertoires in COVID-19. Clones were read by immunoSEQ multiplex PCR, and TCRdb kept only the in-frame ones, dropping some. This sample yields about 190,000 clones, of which roughly 80% are seen a single time; roughly 13% belongs to the top ten. Material for sequencing was peripheral blood. These receptors came from a man between 50 and 59 years old who had recovered from COVID-19.

The chain is built from TRBV27 and TRBJ2-7, with 7 bases aligning to TRBD2. Trimming cost V 3 bases and J 2 bases; bases outside gene matches: 4. Germline V gene sequence: CDR1 MNHEY, CDR2 SMNVEV (reference sequence). The CDR3 extends over 14 amino acids. This CDR3 reads CASSFLADAYEQYF. As DNA, the CDR3 is TGTGCCAGCAGTTTTCTAGCGGACGCCTACGAGCAGTACTTC.

This clone has just one count. The chain couples TRBV5-1 to TRBJ2-1; unclear D gene. CDR3 length: 11 amino acids. The germline V gene has CDR1 SGHRS and CDR2 YFSETQ. V lost 4 bases and J lost 3, with 2 bases in between. DNA for the CDR3: TGCGCCAGCAGCCTCTACAATGAGCAGTTCTTC. Translating gives CASSLYNEQFF.

This chain joins TRBV10-3 and TRBJ2-1, with 10 bases aligning to TRBD2. The CDR3 is 17 amino acids. Germline loops: CDR1 ENHRY, CDR2 SYGVKD. V dropped 6 bases and J dropped 7; count of bases not matched to a gene: 15. The CDR3 sequence is CAISYDEAGGGPNEQFF. As DNA, the CDR3 is TGTGCCATCAGCTATGATGAAGCGGGAGGGGGCCCTAATGAGCAGTTCTTC.

This chain joins TRBV6-6 and TRBJ2-1; TRBD2 is a possible D gene (5 bases). Between the trimmed V and J ends, which lost 7 bases and 3 bases, there was a span of 13 bases. The CDR3 spans 14 residues. The germline gives CDR1 MNHNY, CDR2 SVGAGI (reference sequence). DNA of the CDR3: TGTGCCAGCACCTTAGAGGGATACTACAATGAGCAGTTCTTC. This sequence encodes CASTLEGYYNEQFF.

The chain recombines TRBV7-3 with TRBJ2-7; 8 bases are shared with TRBD2. Germline V gives CDR1 SGHTA, CDR2 FQGTGA. V gave up 5 bases and J gave up 4 bases; unmatched junction bases: 4. This CDR3 is 13 amino acids long. The CDR3 coding sequence is TGTGCCAGCAGCACAGTAGCGGGGTACGAGCAGTACTTC. Residues: CASSTVAGYEQYF.

This chain uses TRBV18 with TRBJ2-1, with TRBD2 matching over 13 bases. In germline, CDR1 is KGHSH, CDR2 LQKENI. The CDR3 spans 15 residues. The junction had 1 base not matched to a gene; V was cut back by 3 bases and J by 5 bases. CDR3 amino acids: CASSPGLAGDNEQFF. The DNA for the CDR3 is TGTGCCAGCTCACCTGGACTAGCGGGAGACAATGAGCAGTTCTTC.

V usage is TRBV9 and J usage is TRBJ2-7; D is unclear. Germline V lookup: CDR1 SGDLS, CDR2 YYNGEE. The V gene lost 0 bases and the J gene lost 3 bases, with 7 bases spanning the gap. The CDR3 has 13 amino acids. As DNA, the CDR3 is TGTGCCAGCAGCGTAGCCCCCAACTACGAGCAGTACTTC. Its translation: CASSVAPNYEQYF. Combining the CDR3 with reference TRBV9 and TRBJ2-7 gives the whole variable domain DSGVTQTPKHLITATGQRVTLRCSPRSGDLSVYWYQQSLDQGLQFLIQYYNGEERAKGNILERFSAQQFPDLHSELNLSSLELGDSALYFCASSVAPNYEQYFGPGTRLTVT.

This clone came up a few times. The chain combines TRBV19 with TRBJ1-5; 7 bases agree with TRBD1. Germline V gene sequence: CDR1 LNHDA, CDR2 SQIVND (reference sequence). The CDR3 extends over 14 amino acids. The V and J ends lost 5 bases and 6 bases, in that order; junction bases with no gene match: 7. The CDR3 spells CASSPQQGPQPQHF. CDR3 bases: TGTGCCAGTAGTCCTCAACAGGGGCCTCAGCCCCAGCATTTT.

This chain connects TRBV19 to TRBJ2-2; perhaps TRBD1 as D (6 bases). This CDR3 contains 14 residues. Trimming took 2 bases from V and 6 from J, leaving 10 bases between them. Germline V CDR1 and CDR2: LNHDA, SQIVND (reference sequence). The CDR3 coding sequence is TGTGCCAGTAGTATATACAAGGGGGCCGGGGAGCTGTTTTTT. Encoded protein: CASSIYKGAGELFF.

The V call is TRBV18, the J call TRBJ1-1, with TRBD1 as a possible D gene (6 bases). The CDR3 runs 13 residues. The germline V and J ends were trimmed by 6 bases and 1 base, with 9 bases remaining between them. Germline V gene lookup returns CDR1 KGHSH and CDR2 LQKENI. CDR3 nucleotides: TGTGCCAGCTCCGCGACAGGGAACACTGAAGCTTTCTTT. It yields the protein CASSATGNTEAFF.

The genes are TRBV19 and TRBJ1-1; weak D call: TRBD1 (6 bases). The CDR3 loop spans 19 amino acids. CDR1 and CDR2 (germline): LNHDA, SQIVND (reference sequence). Trimming took 0 bases from V and 0 from J, leaving 20 bases between them. As DNA, the CDR3 is TGTGCCAGTAGTATAGATCAAGGGGAGGGCAGGGGTGTGAACACTGAAGCTTTCTTT. Translating gives CASSIDQGEGRGVNTEAFF. The complete variable domain, with remaining parts taken from reference TRBV19 and TRBJ1-1, reads DGGITQSPKYLFRKEGQNVTLSCEQNLNHDAMYWYRQDPGQGLRLIYYSQIVNDFQKGDIAEGYSVSREKKESFPLTVTSAQKNPTAFYLCASSIDQGEGRGVNTEAFFGQGTRLTVV.

The rearrangement links TRBV19 to TRBJ1-1; 8 bases align to TRBD1. Germline lookup yields CDR1 LNHDA and CDR2 SQIVND (reference sequence). V was pared by 5 bases and J by 4 bases, with 6 bases of the junction left unmatched. The length of the CDR3 is 14 residues. CDR3 DNA sequence: TGTGCCAGTAGTTACAGGGGGTGGGGCACTGAAGCTTTCTTT. Amino acids: CASSYRGWGTEAFF.

This clone was seen more than once but under ten times. The genes are TRBV6-5 and TRBJ1-1, with D uncertain. The germline gives CDR1 MNHEY, CDR2 SVGAGI. V was cut by 0 bases and J by 0 bases, with 11 bases left in between. The CDR3 consists of 16 residues. CDR3 coding DNA: TGTGCCAGCAGTTACTCGCCTATGAGGATGAACACTGAAGCTTTCTTT. It codes for CASSYSPMRMNTEAFF.

The rearrangement joins TRBV18 to TRBJ2-7; 9 bases fit TRBD1. This CDR3 has 14 residues. Germline V gene lookup returns CDR1 KGHSH and CDR2 LQKENI. J lost 7 bases, V lost 3 bases, and 7 bases had no gene match. CDR3 region: CASSPAGQGREQYF. The CDR3 DNA reads as TGTGCCAGCTCACCTGCGGGACAGGGTCGTGAGCAGTACTTC.

The rearrangement links TRBV27 to TRBJ1-2; the D gene is possibly TRBD1 (6 bases). The CDR3 extends over 13 amino acids. V was cut by 2 bases and J by 6 bases, with 10 bases left in between. Germline loops: CDR1 MNHEY, CDR2 SMNVEV (reference sequence). This chain's CDR3 is CASSLNTGNGYTF. CDR3 in DNA: TGTGCCAGCAGTTTAAATACAGGGAATGGCTACACCTTC.

The genes are TRBV13 and TRBJ2-5, with D possibly TRBD2 on 6 matching bases. Germline CDR1 reads PRHDT; CDR2 reads FYEKMQ (reference sequence). V gave up 0 bases and J gave up 4 bases, with 6 bases separating them. The CDR3 has 13 residues. The CDR3 loop is CASSLGSGETQYF. The CDR3 nucleotides read TGTGCCAGCAGCTTAGGTAGCGGAGAGACCCAGTACTTC.

The CDR3 sequence is CASSMGAGLQQYF. The DNA of the CDR3 is TGTGCCAGTAGTATGGGGGCGGGCCTCCAGCAGTACTTC. The rearrangement uses TRBV19 and TRBJ2-7; perhaps TRBD1 as D (6 bases). The CDR3 is 13 amino acids. Germline V gene sequence: CDR1 LNHDA, CDR2 SQIVND (reference sequence). Trimming cost V 3 bases and J 8 bases, with 14 bases left between them. The full variable domain, in which reference TRBV19 and TRBJ2-7 provide the parts outside the CDR3, is DGGITQSPKYLFRKEGQNVTLSCEQNLNHDAMYWYRQDPGQGLRLIYYSQIVNDFQKGDIAEGYSVSREKKESFPLTVTSAQKNPTAFYLCASSMGAGLQQYFGPGTRLTVT.

The chain joins TRBV5-4 to TRBJ2-3; D gene ambiguous. Trimming removed 0 bases from V and 2 bases from J, with 13 bases in between. Germline CDR1 and CDR2: SGHNT and YYREEE (reference sequence). The CDR3 is 16 amino acids. The CDR3 nucleotides read TGTGCCAGCAGCTTGGGCCCGGAGTTGAACACAGATACGCAGTATTTT. This encodes CASSLGPELNTDTQYF.

The chain couples TRBV7-2 to TRBJ1-2; tentative D call: TRBD1 (6 bases). This CDR3 has 13 residues. In germline, CDR1 is SGHTA, CDR2 FQGNSA. V was clipped by 3 bases and J by 6 bases, with 11 bases between them. The CDR3 sequence is CASSLSPGDGYTF. CDR3 nucleotides: TGTGCCAGCAGCTTGAGCCCAGGGGATGGCTACACCTTC.

The CDR3 here is CASSAGLAGADTQYF. The CDR3 coding sequence is TGTGCCAGCAGCGCGGGACTAGCGGGAGCAGATACGCAGTATTTT. This chain connects TRBV7-7 to TRBJ2-3; 14 positions agree with TRBD2. Trimming at V came to 5 bases and at J to 4 bases, leaving 2 bases not matched to a gene. The CDR3 extends over 15 amino acids. CDR1 is SSHAT, CDR2 FNYEAQ, per germline (reference sequence).

The chain is built from TRBV27 and TRBJ2-1, with 8 positions matching TRBD1. The CDR3 runs 16 residues. Trimming removed 5 bases from V and 0 bases from J; junction bases left unmatched: 6. Germline V gene sequence: CDR1 MNHEY, CDR2 SMNVEV (reference sequence). CDR3 coding DNA: TGTGCCAGCAGTACACGACAGGGGAGCTCCTACAATGAGCAGTTCTTC. Translation: CASSTRQGSSYNEQFF.